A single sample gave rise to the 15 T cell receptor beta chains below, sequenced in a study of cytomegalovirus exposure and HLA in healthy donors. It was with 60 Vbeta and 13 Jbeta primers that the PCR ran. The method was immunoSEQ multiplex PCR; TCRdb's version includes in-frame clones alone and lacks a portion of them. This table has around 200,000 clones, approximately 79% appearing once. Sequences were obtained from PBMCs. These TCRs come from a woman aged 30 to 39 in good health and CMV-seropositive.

The CDR3 sequence is CASSGRVKQDKFNSPLHF. The CDR3 nucleotides read TGTGCCAGCAGCGGACGGGTCAAACAGGATAAGTTCAATTCACCCCTCCACTTT. This chain uses TRBV2 with TRBJ1-6; perhaps TRBD1 as D (5 bases). The CDR3 has 18 residues. Trimming removed 6 bases from V and 7 bases from J, with 25 bases in between. Germline V gene sequence: CDR1 SNHLY, CDR2 FYNNEI. Using reference TRBV2 and TRBJ1-6 for the parts outside the CDR3, the full variable domain is EPEVTQTPSHQVTQMGQEVILRCVPISNHLYFYWYRQILGQKVEFLVSFYNNEISEKSEIFDDQFSVERPDGSNFTLKIRSTKLEDSAMYFCASSGRVKQDKFNSPLHFGNGTRLTVT.

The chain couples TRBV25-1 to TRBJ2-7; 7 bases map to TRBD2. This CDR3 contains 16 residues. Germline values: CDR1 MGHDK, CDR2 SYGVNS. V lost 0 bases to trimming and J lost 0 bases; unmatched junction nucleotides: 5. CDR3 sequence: CASSEYTSGVSYEQYF. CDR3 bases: TGTGCCAGCAGTGAATATACGAGCGGGGTCTCCTACGAGCAGTACTTC.

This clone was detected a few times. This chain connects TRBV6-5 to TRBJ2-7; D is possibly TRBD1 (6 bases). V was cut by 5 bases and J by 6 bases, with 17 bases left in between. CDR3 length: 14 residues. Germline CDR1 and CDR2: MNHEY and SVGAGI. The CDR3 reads CASSRQGSLLEQYF. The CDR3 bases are TGTGCCAGCAGTCGGCAGGGGTCCCTGCTCGAGCAGTACTTC.

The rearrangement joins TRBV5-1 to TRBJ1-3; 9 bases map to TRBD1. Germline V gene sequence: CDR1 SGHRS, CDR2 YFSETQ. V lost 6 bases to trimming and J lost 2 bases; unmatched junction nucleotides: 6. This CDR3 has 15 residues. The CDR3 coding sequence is TGCGCCAGCAAAGCCGACAGGGGGGCTGGAAACACCATATATTTT. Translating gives CASKADRGAGNTIYF.

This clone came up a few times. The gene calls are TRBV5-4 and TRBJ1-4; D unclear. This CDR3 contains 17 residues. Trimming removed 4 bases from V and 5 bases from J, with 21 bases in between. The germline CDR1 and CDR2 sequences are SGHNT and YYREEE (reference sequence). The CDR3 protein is CASSLGRPGQTNEKLFF. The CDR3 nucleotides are TGTGCCAGCAGCCTTGGTCGGCCTGGGCAGACCAATGAAAAACTGTTTTTT.

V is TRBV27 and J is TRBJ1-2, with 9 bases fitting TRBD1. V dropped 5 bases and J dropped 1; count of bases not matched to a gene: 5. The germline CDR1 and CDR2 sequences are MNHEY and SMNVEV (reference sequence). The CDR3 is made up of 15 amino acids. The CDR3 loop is CASSRDREYNYGYTF. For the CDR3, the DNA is TGTGCCAGCAGTAGGGACAGGGAATATAACTATGGCTACACCTTC.

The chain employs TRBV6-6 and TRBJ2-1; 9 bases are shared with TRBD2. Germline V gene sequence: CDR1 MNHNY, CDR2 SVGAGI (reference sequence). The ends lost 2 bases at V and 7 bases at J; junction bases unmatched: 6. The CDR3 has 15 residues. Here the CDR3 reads CASSYRREGQNEQFF. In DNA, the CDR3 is TGTGCCAGCAGTTACCGGCGGGAGGGTCAAAATGAGCAGTTCTTC.

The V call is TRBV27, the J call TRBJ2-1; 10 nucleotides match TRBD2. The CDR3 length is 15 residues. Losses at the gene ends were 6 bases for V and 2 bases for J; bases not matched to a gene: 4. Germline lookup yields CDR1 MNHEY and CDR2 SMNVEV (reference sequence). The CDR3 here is CASRASGSPYNEQFF. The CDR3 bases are TGTGCCAGCAGGGCTAGCGGGAGCCCCTACAATGAGCAGTTCTTC.

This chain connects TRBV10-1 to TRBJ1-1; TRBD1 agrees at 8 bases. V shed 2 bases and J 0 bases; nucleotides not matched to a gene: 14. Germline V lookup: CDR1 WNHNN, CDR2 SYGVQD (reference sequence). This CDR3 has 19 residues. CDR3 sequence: CASSEPNPRTGPMNTEAFF. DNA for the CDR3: TGCGCCAGCAGTGAGCCTAACCCCAGGACAGGGCCAATGAACACTGAAGCTTTCTTT.

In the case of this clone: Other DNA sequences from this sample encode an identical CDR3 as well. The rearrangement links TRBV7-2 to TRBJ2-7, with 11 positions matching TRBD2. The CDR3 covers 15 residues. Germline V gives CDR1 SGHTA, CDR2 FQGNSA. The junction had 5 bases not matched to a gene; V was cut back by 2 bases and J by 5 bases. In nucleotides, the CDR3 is TGTGCCAGCAGCTTAATACTAGCGGGAGCTAACGAGCAGTACTTC. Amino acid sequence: CASSLILAGANEQYF.

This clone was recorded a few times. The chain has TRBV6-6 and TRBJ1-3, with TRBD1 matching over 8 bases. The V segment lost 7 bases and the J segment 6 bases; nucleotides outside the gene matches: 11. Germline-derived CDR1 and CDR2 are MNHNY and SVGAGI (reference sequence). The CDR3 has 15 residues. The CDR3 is CASMKIRTGINTIYF. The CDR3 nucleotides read TGTGCCAGCATGAAAATTCGGACAGGGATAAACACCATATATTTT.

CDR3 bases: TGCGCCAGCAGCCATACCCTAGCGGGGGGGACCACCGGGGAGCTGTTTTTT. Its translation: CASSHTLAGGTTGELFF. V usage is TRBV4-3 and J usage is TRBJ2-2; TRBD2 agrees at 12 bases. The J segment lost 4 bases and the V segment lost 3 bases, leaving 6 bases of the junction unmatched. CDR3 size: 17 residues. CDR1 and CDR2 from the germline V gene are LGHNA and YSLEER.

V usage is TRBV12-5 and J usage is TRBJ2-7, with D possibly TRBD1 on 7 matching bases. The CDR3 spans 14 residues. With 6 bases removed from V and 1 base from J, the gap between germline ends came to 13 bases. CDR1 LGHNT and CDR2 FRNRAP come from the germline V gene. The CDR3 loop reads CASGRAGGSYEQYF. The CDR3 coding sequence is TGTGCTAGTGGCCGGGCAGGGGGGTCCTACGAGCAGTACTTC.

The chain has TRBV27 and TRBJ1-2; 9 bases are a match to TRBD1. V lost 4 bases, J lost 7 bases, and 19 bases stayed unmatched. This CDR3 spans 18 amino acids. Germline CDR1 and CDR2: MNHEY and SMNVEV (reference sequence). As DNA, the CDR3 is TGTGCCAGCAGTTCGGGAACCGGGACAGGGCCCCTCCGGAGTGGCTACACCTTC. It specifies CASSSGTGTGPLRSGYTF.

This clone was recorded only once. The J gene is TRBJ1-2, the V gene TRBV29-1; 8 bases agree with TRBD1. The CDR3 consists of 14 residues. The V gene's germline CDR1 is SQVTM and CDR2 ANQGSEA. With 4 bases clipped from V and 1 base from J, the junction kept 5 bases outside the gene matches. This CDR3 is CSVADRAGNYGYTF. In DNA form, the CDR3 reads TGCAGCGTTGCGGACAGGGCGGGTAACTATGGCTACACCTTC.